This T cell receptor beta chain was captured by sequencing in a study of early T cells in non-severe SARS-CoV-2 infection. For the study at large: Sequencing of unsorted whole blood was done on bulk RNA, leaving chains unpaired. Findings and caveats of the study: The matching step, a VDJdb search, favored anti-spike CD8 responses and missed private and CD4 specificities.

Each cDNA molecule carried a unique molecular identifier. TCRdb reprocessed the 5' RACE reads with MiXCR, giving one entry per CDR3 protein. The profile shows under 70,000 distinct CDR3 sequences, around 10% of them singletons. The germline CDR1 and CDR2 sequences are SGHVS and FQNEAQ. The CDR3 is 14 residues long. V was shortened by 3 bases and J by 3 bases, with 10 bases between the two germline ends. Regarding this clonotype: What it binds is not known.

The sequenced material came from whole blood. The sequence was obtained from an adult who was a healthcare worker with PCR-confirmed SARS-CoV-2 infection or an uninfected control (not recorded which). V and J are TRBV7-8 and TRBJ2-3; D perhaps matches TRBD1 (5 bases). CDR3 in amino acids: CASSLGKGTDTQYF. CDR3 nucleotides: TGTGCCAGCAGCTTGGGGAAGGGGACAGATACGCAGTATTTT.